The text below deals with one TCR beta chain. Its matching antigen is unknown. Cyclophosphamide on days +3 and +4 followed busulfan-fludarabine conditioning and a marrow graft. CDR1 GTSNPN and CDR2 SVGIG come from the germline V gene (reference sequence). This CDR3 has 11 amino acids. The V end was cut by 1 base, the J end by 2 bases, with 3 bases between. These data originate in a study of T cells after posttransplantation cyclophosphamide. Study-level points and caveats: After PTCy, TRB diversity resembled that of CNI/methotrexate controls. Donor CD8+ memory clones often dominated recipient blood repertoires at later times. Tissue-infiltrating T cells from skin or gut overlapped little with blood T cells.

Some clones are missing from TCRdb's copy, which holds only in-frame ones; the method was immunoSEQ multiplex PCR. This sample has 7,400 or so clones, with under 90% found just once. The sequences come from CD4+ T cells sorted from blood, collected approximately 1,500 days after allogeneic stem cell transplant with posttransplant cyclophosphamide. V and J are TRBV30 and TRBJ2-7; no firm D call. This receptor was identified in a female patient aged 45 to 65 who received an allogeneic stem cell transplant from a related donor, was CMV-positive, and had no GVHD. A share of the T cells may be of graft donor origin. The CDR3 reads CAWSGAYEQYF. The CDR3 coding sequence is TGTGCCTGGAGTGGAGCCTACGAGCAGTACTTC. The entire variable domain, with the rest obtained from reference TRBV30 and TRBJ2-7, is as follows: SQTIHQWPATLVQPVGSPLSLECTVEGTSNPNLYWYRQAAGRGLQLLFYSVGIGQISSEVPQNLSASRPQDRQFILSSKKLLLSDSGFYLCAWSGAYEQYFGPGTRLTVT.